Below are 26 T cell receptor beta chains sequenced from a single sample in a study of human T cells and chemical hapten exposure. Time point given: patch test 2, 6 weeks after DPC sensitization. Treatment meaning: therapeutic diphenylcyclopropenone sensitization with weekly scalp DPC. TCRdb used MiXCR to reprocess the RACE reads, holding one entry per CDR3 protein. Here the sample spans 350,000 to 400,000 distinct CDR3 sequences, just under 6.5% being singletons. This sample comprised whole blood, obtained in connection with sensitization to the hapten diphenylcyclopropenone (DPC). All receptors derive from a young woman with alopecia areata. Some clones in this sample may be carry-over from other donors' samples.

This clonotype was detected a few times. This rearrangement joins TRBV29-1 to TRBJ1-2; D may be TRBD1 (6 bases). This CDR3 is built from 15 residues. V gave up 1 base and J gave up 1 base, with 13 bases separating them. Looked up from germline, CDR1 is SQVTM and CDR2 is ANQGSEA. As DNA, the CDR3 is TGCAGCGTTGAAGGAAAGGAGGGGGGTAACTATGGCTACACCTTC. Translation gives CSVEGKEGGNYGYTF.

Many counts were recorded for this clonotype. The chain employs TRBV7-9 and TRBJ1-1; TRBD1 agrees at 7 bases. The germline gives CDR1 SEHNR, CDR2 FQNEAQ (reference sequence). Losses at the gene ends were 5 bases for V and 1 base for J; bases not matched to a gene: 7. This CDR3 is 15 amino acids long. CDR3 protein: CASSPGDRQNTEAFF. CDR3 DNA sequence: TGTGCCAGCAGCCCCGGGGACAGACAGAACACTGAAGCTTTCTTT.

V usage is TRBV9 and J usage is TRBJ2-2; D possibly matches TRBD1 or TRBD2 (5 bases each). The germline CDR1 and CDR2 sequences are SGDLS and YYNGEE. V lost 0 bases to trimming and J lost 2 bases, with 8 bases between them. CDR3 size: 15 residues. The CDR3 bases are TGTGCCAGCAGCGTAGACGGGGCTAACACCGGGGAGCTGTTTTTT. Residues: CASSVDGANTGELFF.

The genes are TRBV7-3 and TRBJ1-1; D not resolved. The CDR3 runs to 14 residues. CDR1 and CDR2 (germline): SGHTA, FQGTGA. The germline V and J ends were trimmed by 5 bases and 4 bases, with 14 bases remaining between them. Here the CDR3 reads CASSAVTGSTEAFF. In nucleotides, the CDR3 is TGTGCCAGCAGCGCCGTGACGGGTTCCACTGAAGCTTTCTTT.

The table lists this clonotype with a few counts. The chain recombines TRBV29-1 with TRBJ2-7; possibly TRBD1 for D (6 bases). Germline CDR1 and CDR2: SQVTM and ANQGSEA. Trimming removed 7 bases at V and 4 bases at J, with 17 bases between. The CDR3 has 13 residues. The chain's CDR3 is CSASSRQGYEQYF. CDR3 sequence (DNA): TGCAGCGCCTCATCGAGGCAGGGGTACGAGCAGTACTTC.

The CDR3 bases are TGTGCCATCAGTGAAAAGAGGCTTTACACAGATACGCAGTATTTT. Protein: CAISEKRLYTDTQYF. The J gene is TRBJ2-3, the V gene TRBV10-3; D ambiguous. Germline CDR1 and CDR2: ENHRY and SYGVKD. The germline V and J ends were trimmed by 3 bases and 2 bases, with 12 bases remaining between them. There are 15 residues in the CDR3.

CDR3 amino acids: CASSWDRTSYEQYF. The DNA for the CDR3 is TGTGCCAGCAGCTGGGACAGGACCTCCTACGAGCAGTACTTC. This sequence joins TRBV6-2 or TRBV6-3 and TRBJ2-7; 8 positions agree with TRBD1. The CDR3 runs to 14 residues. Germline values: CDR1 MNHEY, CDR2 SVGEGT. V gave up 6 bases and J gave up 0 bases; unmatched junction bases: 4.

Ten or more counts support this clonotype. This sequence joins TRBV5-1 and TRBJ1-1, with TRBD1 as a possible D gene (5 bases). The CDR3 runs 15 residues. V was cut by 0 bases and J by 2 bases, with 11 bases left in between. Germline CDR1 is SGHRS and CDR2 is YFSETQ. DNA for the CDR3: TGCGCCAGCAGCTTGGTAACAGGTTACAACACTGAAGCTTTCTTT. As protein: CASSLVTGYNTEAFF.

At least ten counts were recorded for this clonotype. The chain joins TRBV20-1 to TRBJ1-1, with unresolved D. This CDR3 spans 13 amino acids. V lost 5 bases and J 1 base, leaving 11 bases between the germline ends. Per germline, CDR1 DFQATT and CDR2 SNEGSKA (reference sequence). The CDR3 loop reads CSAPGSGNTEAFF. CDR3 coding DNA: TGCAGTGCTCCCGGTTCAGGGAACACTGAAGCTTTCTTT.

The chain is built from TRBV6-6 and TRBJ2-3; the D gene is possibly TRBD2 (6 bases). The V gene's germline CDR1 is MNHNY and CDR2 SVGAGI (reference sequence). This CDR3 comprises 17 residues. V was trimmed by 5 bases and J by 0 bases, leaving 18 bases between them. Here the CDR3 reads CASSPGGEHTSTDTQYF. Here the CDR3 DNA reads TGTGCCAGCAGTCCCGGCGGGGAACATACTAGCACAGATACGCAGTATTTT.

This clonotype has only a few counts. This sequence joins TRBV7-9 and TRBJ2-7; 7 nucleotides agree with TRBD1. V lost 4 bases and J lost 2; bases outside the gene matches: 8. From germline, CDR1 is SEHNR and CDR2 FQNEAQ (reference sequence). The CDR3 extends over 15 amino acids. In DNA, the CDR3 is TGTGCCAGCAGCTCACCCGGGACAGAAGCCTACGAGCAGTACTTC. Translating gives CASSSPGTEAYEQYF.

This clonotype was seen more than once but under ten times. The chain uses TRBV20-1 and TRBJ2-7, with D perhaps being TRBD1 or TRBD2 (5 bases each). Germline V gene sequence: CDR1 DFQATT, CDR2 SNEGSKA (reference sequence). This CDR3 is built from 13 residues. Trimming cost V 4 bases and J 1 base, with 11 bases left between them. In DNA, the CDR3 is TGCAGTGCTATTCCGGGACGGTCCTACGAGCAGTACTTC. Residues: CSAIPGRSYEQYF.

This clonotype was observed a handful of times. The rearrangement links TRBV29-1 to TRBJ1-5; no clear D gene. This CDR3 region has 14 residues. V was trimmed by 5 bases and J by 3 bases, leaving 14 bases between them. Per the germline V gene, CDR1 is SQVTM and CDR2 is ANQGSEA. The CDR3 spells CSVIWGLNNQPQHF. In DNA, the CDR3 is TGCAGCGTTATTTGGGGTTTAAACAATCAGCCCCAGCATTTT.

The gene calls are TRBV15 and TRBJ2-1; D is undetermined. Deletions cut 0 bases from V and 6 bases from J, with 3 bases between. CDR3 length equals 12 residues. Looked up from germline, CDR1 is LNHNV and CDR2 is YYDKDF (reference sequence). CDR3 sequence (DNA): TGTGCCACCAGCAGAGAGGGCAATGAGCAGTTCTTC. It translates to CATSREGNEQFF.

This CDR3 is CASSLESDSEAFF. The CDR3 DNA sequence: TGTGCCAGCAGCTTAGAGAGTGACTCAGAAGCTTTCTTT. The gene calls are TRBV7-8 and TRBJ1-1; no clear D. This CDR3 has 13 amino acids. CDR1 and CDR2 (germline): SGHVS, FQNEAQ. Deletions cut 1 base from V and 8 bases from J, with 11 bases between.

This clonotype was observed at least ten times. The gene calls are TRBV4-1 and TRBJ2-3; weak D call: TRBD1 (6 bases). V lost 0 bases, J lost 1 base, and 17 bases lay in between. The germline V gene encodes CDR1 MGHRA and CDR2 YSYEKL. The CDR3 is made up of 18 amino acids. The CDR3 spells CASSQDSGRGTRTDTQYF. In DNA, the CDR3 is TGCGCCAGCAGCCAAGATTCCGGAAGGGGGACGCGCACAGATACGCAGTATTTT.

This clonotype was counted between two and nine times. The chain has TRBV7-2 and TRBJ2-1; 8 bases are shared with TRBD1. CDR1 and CDR2 (germline): SGHTA, FQGNSA. V shed 5 bases, J shed 9 bases, and the junction held 9 bases outside the gene matches. The CDR3 has 14 amino acids. CDR3 residues: CASSPRTGITEQFF. The DNA for the CDR3 is TGTGCCAGCAGCCCGAGGACAGGGATTACTGAGCAGTTCTTC.

V is TRBV25-1 and J is TRBJ2-4, with 10 bases fitting TRBD1. Germline V gives CDR1 MGHDK, CDR2 SYGVNS. The junction had 5 bases not matched to a gene; V was cut back by 6 bases and J by 9 bases. The CDR3 spans 13 residues. Here the CDR3 reads CASSTGTGVIQYF. CDR3 coding DNA: TGTGCCAGCAGCACCGGGACAGGGGTCATTCAGTACTTC. The entire variable domain, with the rest obtained from reference TRBV25-1 and TRBJ2-4, is as follows: EADIYQTPRYLVIGTGKKITLECSQTMGHDKMYWYQQDPGMELHLIHYSYGVNSTEKGDLSSESTVSRIRTEHFPLTLESARPSHTSQYLCASSTGTGVIQYFGAGTRLSVL.

This clonotype turned up a few times. The rearrangement links TRBV3-1 to TRBJ2-1; D gene unclear. The CDR3 is 15 residues long. V was shortened by 1 base and J by 1 base, with 8 bases between the two germline ends. CDR1 and CDR2 from the germline V gene are LGHDT and YNNKEL (reference sequence). CDR3 DNA sequence: TGTGCCAGCAGCCAAGGTTACGGTTCCTACAATGAGCAGTTCTTC. Translated: CASSQGYGSYNEQFF.

In this sample, this clonotype turned up a few times. The gene calls are TRBV9 and TRBJ2-3; 8 bases are shared with TRBD2. J was trimmed by 4 bases and V by 3 bases; bases with no gene match: 7. The germline CDR1 and CDR2 sequences are SGDLS and YYNGEE. The CDR3 runs 15 residues. The CDR3, as DNA: TGTGCCAGCAGCGCTACGGGGGGGCCCCCAGATACGCAGTATTTT. Residues: CASSATGGPPDTQYF.

The chain uses TRBV9 and TRBJ1-5; maybe TRBD1 (5 bases). Trimming shortened V by 0 bases and J by 4 bases, and 14 bases separated the two germline ends. The CDR3 is 16 residues long. Germline-derived CDR1 and CDR2 are SGDLS and YYNGEE. CDR3 in amino acids: CASSVAGDGYNQPQHF. The CDR3 nucleotides are TGTGCCAGCAGCGTAGCCGGGGACGGTTATAATCAGCCCCAGCATTTT.

V gene TRBV6-2 or TRBV6-3 combines with J gene TRBJ2-7, with D uncertain. Germline V gives CDR1 MNHEY, CDR2 SVGEGT. The CDR3 is 14 residues long. Trimming left V 5 bases short and J 2 bases short, with 13 bases between. CDR3 sequence (DNA): TGTGCCAGCAGTCCCACGGGCTATACCTACGAGCAGTACTTC. This codes for CASSPTGYTYEQYF.

Many counts were recorded for this clonotype. The chain combines TRBV29-1 with TRBJ2-3; perhaps TRBD2 as D (6 bases). V was cut by 3 bases and J by 6 bases, with 13 bases left in between. Germline CDR1 reads SQVTM; CDR2 reads ANQGSEA. The CDR3 is 13 residues long. The CDR3 nucleotides read TGCAGCGTTGAGTTTCGAGGAGGGGATACGCAGTATTTT. It encodes CSVEFRGGDTQYF.

The CDR3: CASDSEGYYGYTF. CDR3 coding DNA: TGTGCTAGTGACAGCGAGGGGTACTATGGCTACACCTTC. This sequence joins TRBV12-5 and TRBJ1-2; tentatively, D is TRBD1 (5 bases). This CDR3 comprises 13 residues. V lost 7 bases and J 3 bases, leaving 12 bases between the germline ends. Germline V lookup: CDR1 LGHNT, CDR2 FRNRAP.

This clonotype appeared many times. V is TRBV11-1 and J is TRBJ1-1, with D perhaps TRBD1 (5 bases). V was cut by 8 bases and J by 0 bases, with 7 bases left in between. Germline assignment: CDR1 SGHAT and CDR2 FQDESV (reference sequence). The CDR3 covers 12 residues. The CDR3: CASGTMNTEAFF. CDR3 nucleotide sequence: TGTGCCAGCGGGACCATGAACACTGAAGCTTTCTTT.

The chain couples TRBV2 to TRBJ2-1; D might be TRBD1 or TRBD2, each matching 5 bases. Germline V gene lookup returns CDR1 SNHLY and CDR2 FYNNEI. The CDR3 is 16 residues long. Trimming left V 2 bases short and J 6 bases short, with 17 bases between. The CDR3 is CASSEKGTQFINEQFF. The DNA of the CDR3 is TGTGCCAGCAGTGAAAAAGGGACCCAATTCATCAATGAGCAGTTCTTC.